This T cell receptor beta chain was documented in a study of control samples from healthy donors and cancer patients. TCRdb keeps only in-frame clones here, not all; method: immunoSEQ multiplex PCR. Of about 130,000 clones in the sample, approximately 92% were seen once. The CDR3 totals 18 residues. J gave up 1 base and V 11 bases, and 20 bases lay outside the gene matches. The sample taken for sequencing was blood. V usage is TRBV23-1 and J usage is TRBJ2-5, with 9 bases that match TRBD1. TRBV23-1 is filed as an ORF, its function uncertain. This clonotype was sampled from a man between 40 and 49 years old in good health. The CDR3 loop reads CAGQAGTGFIVSQETQYF. The CDR3 DNA reads TGCGCCGGCCAGGCCGGGACAGGGTTCATCGTGTCCCAAGAGACCCAGTACTTC.